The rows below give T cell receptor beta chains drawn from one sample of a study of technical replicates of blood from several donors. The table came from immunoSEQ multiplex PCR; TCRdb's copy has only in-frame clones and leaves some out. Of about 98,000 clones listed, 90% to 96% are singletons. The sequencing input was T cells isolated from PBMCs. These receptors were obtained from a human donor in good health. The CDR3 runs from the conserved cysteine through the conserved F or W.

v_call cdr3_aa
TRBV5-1 CASSLDRVGTEAFF
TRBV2 CASLEVMGGYTF
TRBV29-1 CSVEDRGIRQGNTDTQYF
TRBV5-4 CASSANNYGYTF
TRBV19 CASRDRGGGLANEKLFF
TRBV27 CASSLRGDSSYEQYF
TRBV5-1 CASSFEAGLIYEQYF
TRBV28 CASSLGAGLYGYTF
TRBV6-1 CASSEALSGAGTGELFF
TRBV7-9 CASSADYADQPQHF